The rows below give T cell receptor beta chains drawn from one sample of a study of CD8+ T cells in alopecia areata. The assay was immunoSEQ multiplex PCR, and TCRdb's table has in-frame clones only and misses some. This table holds 200,000 or so clones, 58% found once. The sample consisted of CD4+ T cells sorted from blood, taken at week 24, from a patient treated with tofacitinib. The receptor source for this set is a human donor with alopecia areata. Each CDR3 is given with its conserved first and last residue. Each record gives: J gene, clone size, V gene, D gene, CDR3 DNA, CDR3 protein. D genes are given only for firm matches. Size tells how often a clone was seen (once, few, many) or the class of an expanded clone, and some rows leave it out.

TRBJ2-3,NA,TRBV9,NA,TGTGCCAGCAGCGCGAGCACAGATACGCAGTATTTT,CASSASTDTQYF
TRBJ1-4,NA,TRBV7-9,TRBD1,TGTGCCAGCAGCCCCGGACAGGGGCCTAATGAAAAACTGTTTTTT,CASSPGQGPNEKLFF
TRBJ1-1,NA,TRBV4-1,NA,TGCGCCAGCAGCCGGGCGGGGGCTCGGGAAGCTTTCTTT,CASSRAGAREAFF
TRBJ2-5,NA,TRBV9,NA,TGTGCCAGCAGCGTAGGTTCAGGGTCGGAGACCCAGTACTTC,CASSVGSGSETQYF
TRBJ2-3,once,TRBV18,NA,TGTGCCAGCTCACCACAGATCGTCAGGTCCACAGATACGCAGTATTTT,CASSPQIVRSTDTQYF
TRBJ2-2,NA,TRBV29-1,NA,TGCAGCGTTGAAGGAAACACCGGGGAGCTGTTTTTT,CSVEGNTGELFF
TRBJ1-2,few,TRBV29-1,NA,TGCAGCGTTCGGTTTAACTATGGCTACACCTTC,CSVRFNYGYTF
TRBJ2-1,NA,TRBV9,TRBD1,TGTGCCAGCAGCGCCCTAGACAGGGTGGAGCAGTTCTTC,CASSALDRVEQFF
TRBJ1-2,NA,TRBV10-3,NA,TGTGCCATCAGTGAGGGAAGGGAGAACTATGGCTACACCTTC,CAISEGRENYGYTF
TRBJ2-7,once,TRBV19,NA,TGTGCCAGTAGTATAACCGGACTCCACTACGAGCAGTACTTC,CASSITGLHYEQYF
TRBJ2-3,NA,TRBV5-4,NA,TGTGCCAGCAGCTGGCAGGGTACAGATACGCAGTATTTT,CASSWQGTDTQYF
TRBJ1-2,NA,TRBV23-1,NA,TGCGCCAGCAGTCAAGTTGGTCACGGGGGTAATGGCTACACCTTC,CASSQVGHGGNGYTF
TRBJ2-3,NA,TRBV29-1,NA,TGCAGCCCAGGCTCCGCAGATACGCAGTATTTT,CSPGSADTQYF
TRBJ2-1,NA,TRBV5-4,TRBD2,TGTGCCAGCAGCTTGGTAGGTGCGGGAGTCAATGAGCAGTTCTTC,CASSLVGAGVNEQFF
TRBJ1-6,NA,TRBV2,NA,TGTGCCAGCATCCCTCTGGATAATAATTCACCCCTCCACTTT,CASIPLDNNSPLHF
TRBJ1-4,NA,TRBV9,TRBD1,TGTGCCAGCAGCGTAGGGCCGGGACAGCCCAATGAAAAACTGTTTTTT,CASSVGPGQPNEKLFF
TRBJ1-2,NA,TRBV27,TRBD1,TGTGCCAGCAAAAAAGACAGGGAAGAGGGCTATGGCTACACCTTC,CASKKDREEGYGYTF
TRBJ2-7,once,TRBV27,TRBD1,TGTGCCAGCAGGACGGTTGGACAGGGCTCCTACGAGCAGTACTTC,CASRTVGQGSYEQYF
TRBJ2-2,NA,TRBV30,NA,TGTGCCTGGAGTAGCGATACGAACACCGGGGAGCTGTTTTTT,CAWSSDTNTGELFF
TRBJ2-5,once,TRBV4-1,NA,TGCGCCAGCAGCCAAAACGGGGTGCTGCACTTC,CASSQNGVLHF
TRBJ2-5,NA,TRBV29-1,NA,TGCAGCGGGGGGGCCCAAGAGACCCAGTACTTC,CSGGAQETQYF
TRBJ1-3,once,TRBV30,NA,TGTGCCTGGAGTCCCCAGGGCCTTGGAAACACCATATATTTT,CAWSPQGLGNTIYF
TRBJ2-1,few,TRBV19,NA,TGTGCCAGTAGTATAGGGGCAGGGGGGTTCGGGCAGTTCTTC,CASSIGAGGFGQFF
TRBJ2-5,NA,TRBV14,NA,TGTGCCAGCAGCCTTTTTCGGGAGGAGACCCAGTACTTC,CASSLFREETQYF
TRBJ2-5,NA,TRBV29-1,NA,TGCAGCGTTGACAGGTTCTTTAGAGAGACCCAGTACTTC,CSVDRFFRETQYF
TRBJ2-5,NA,TRBV9,NA,TGTGCCAGCAGCGTAGGAATGGGAACCCAGTACTTC,CASSVGMGTQYF
TRBJ2-5,few,TRBV9,NA,TGTGCCAGCAGCGTAGGACGGCCCGGGGAGACCCAGTACTTC,CASSVGRPGETQYF
TRBJ2-5,NA,TRBV7-2,TRBD1,TGTGCCAGCAGCTTTCCGACAGGGGAGGAGACCCAGTACTTC,CASSFPTGEETQYF
TRBJ2-3,few,TRBV7-2,NA,TGTGCCAGCAGCTTCACAGGAACAGATACGCAGTATTTT,CASSFTGTDTQYF
TRBJ2-7,many,TRBV29-1,TRBD1,TGCAGCGCCGGACAGGGGATTTCCTACGAGCAGTACTTC,CSAGQGISYEQYF
TRBJ1-6,NA,TRBV10-3,TRBD1,TGTGCCATCAGTGGAGGGACAGGGAATTCACCCCTCCACTTT,CAISGGTGNSPLHF
TRBJ2-5,NA,TRBV7-2,NA,TGTGCCAGCAGCACTGGGACTCAAGAGACCCAGTACTTC,CASSTGTQETQYF
TRBJ1-5,NA,TRBV7-8,NA,TGTGCCAGCAGCCCCCGCCCAGGGGCCGGCAATCAGCCCCAGCATTTT,CASSPRPGAGNQPQHF
TRBJ2-7,NA,TRBV27,NA,TGTGCCAGCAGTCGGCAGGGGACCTACGAGCAGTACTTC,CASSRQGTYEQYF
TRBJ2-1,once,TRBV5-1,NA,TGCGCCAGCAGCTTGGGAGCGGGCTGGAATGAGCAGTTCTTC,CASSLGAGWNEQFF
TRBJ2-7,NA,TRBV5-4,NA,TGTGCCAGCAGCCCCTCCTACGAGCAGTACTTC,CASSPSYEQYF
TRBJ2-2,NA,TRBV15,NA,TGTGCCACCAGCAGGGGCCCCCTGGGACTCAACACCGGGGAGCTGTTTTTT,CATSRGPLGLNTGELFF
TRBJ2-1,few,TRBV28,TRBD2,TGTGCCAGCAGCTACGGGACTAGCGGGGTTCGAGGGTTGCAGTTCTTC,CASSYGTSGVRGLQFF
TRBJ1-5,NA,TRBV29-1,TRBD1,TGCAGCGTTGGGGCACAGGGGGCGAATAAGCCCCAGCATTTT,CSVGAQGANKPQHF
TRBJ2-1,NA,TRBV29-1,NA,TGCAGCGTCGTGAGGGCAGGGGACTACAATGAGCAGTTCTTC,CSVVRAGDYNEQFF
TRBJ1-1,NA,TRBV5-6,NA,TGTGCCAGCAGCTTACGTAGAGGGTGGAACACTGAAGCTTTCTTT,CASSLRRGWNTEAFF
TRBJ1-2,NA,TRBV30,NA,TGTGCCTGGAGTGTAGGAGCAGCCCCCTATGGCTACACCTTC,CAWSVGAAPYGYTF
TRBJ2-1,NA,TRBV5-1,NA,TGCGCCAGCAGCCTCGCGGGGTCTAATGAGCAGTTCTTC,CASSLAGSNEQFF
TRBJ2-5,few,TRBV2,NA,TGTGCCAGCAGTGAAGGGACTCTGCTCCAAGAGACCCAGTACTTC,CASSEGTLLQETQYF
TRBJ2-7,NA,TRBV5-6,NA,TGTGCCAGCAGCTTGTCAGGGGCCAACCACGAGCAGTACTTC,CASSLSGANHEQYF
TRBJ1-1,NA,TRBV7-2,NA,TGTGCCAGCAGCTTAGAGCGTGAAGGAGCTTTCTTT,CASSLEREGAFF
TRBJ2-3,few,TRBV7-6,NA,TGTGCCAGCAGCTTAAGTGCGGATACGCAGTATTTT,CASSLSADTQYF
TRBJ2-7,NA,TRBV6-6,NA,TGTGCCAGCAGCGAGGGGGGGATTTACTACGAGCAGTACTTC,CASSEGGIYYEQYF
TRBJ1-2,once,TRBV2,TRBD1,TGTGCCAGCAGAAGACAGGGCGCCGGGAGTGGCTACACCTTC,CASRRQGAGSGYTF
TRBJ2-3,NA,TRBV29-1,NA,TGCAGCGTTGAAGGGAGGGCGGCAGCATCGGATACGCAGTATTTT,CSVEGRAAASDTQYF
TRBJ2-7,NA,TRBV28,NA,TGTGCCAGCAGTTTATTAGAGGCCGAGCAGTACTTC,CASSLLEAEQYF
TRBJ2-2,NA,TRBV7-9,TRBD1,TGTGCCAGCAGCCCCCGGGACAGGGCGGCCGGGGAGCTGTTTTTT,CASSPRDRAAGELFF
TRBJ1-5,NA,TRBV19,NA,TGTGCCAGTAGTATAGGACGGGGTCTCAATCAGCCCCAGCATTTT,CASSIGRGLNQPQHF
TRBJ1-2,NA,TRBV29-1,NA,TGCAGCGTTGAAGAGCGAGGCTACACCTTC,CSVEERGYTF
TRBJ1-1,NA,TRBV5-6,NA,TGTGCCAGCAGCTTGGCAGGACAGAGGATGAACACTGAAGCTTTCTTT,CASSLAGQRMNTEAFF
TRBJ2-7,few,TRBV28,TRBD2,TGTGCCAGCAGTTCCATAACTAGCGGGAGGTCCTACGAGCAGTACTTC,CASSSITSGRSYEQYF